The 15 T cell receptor beta chains presented below share a single source sample, sequenced in a study of T-cell reconstitution after alpha-beta-depleted transplantation in children. During its preparation, the TCRbeta library received unique molecular identifiers. One entry per CDR3 protein, called by TCRdb with MiXCR from the PCR reads. Of a few hundred thousand distinct CDR3 sequences detected, roughly a tenth appear once; the ten largest clones hold approximately 7.6%. Sequenced material: PBMCs, taken before TCRalphabeta/CD19-depleted stem cell transplant. These receptors came from a boy under three years old with acute myeloid leukemia, due to receive a stem cell transplant.

This clonotype was seen ten or more times. The V gene is TRBV7-2, the J gene TRBJ2-3; possible D gene TRBD1, 6 bases. CDR3 size: 16 residues. The germline V and J ends were trimmed by 1 base and 1 base, with 12 bases remaining between them. Germline values: CDR1 SGHTA, CDR2 FQGNSA. CDR3 bases: TGTGCCAGCAGCTTAGGTTCGGCAGGGGGCACAGATACGCAGTATTTT. It encodes CASSLGSAGGTDTQYF.

This clonotype was recorded many times. This chain connects TRBV12-3 or TRBV12-4 to TRBJ2-3, with 7 bases fitting TRBD1. With 6 bases clipped from V and 4 bases from J, the junction kept 1 base outside the gene matches. There are 12 residues in the CDR3. This chain's CDR3 is CASRGQPDTQYF. The DNA for the CDR3 is TGTGCCAGCAGGGGACAGCCAGATACGCAGTATTTT.

This chain links TRBV18 with TRBJ2-7, with 9 bases lining up with TRBD2. Germline CDR1 is KGHSH and CDR2 is LQKENI. The ends lost 0 bases at V and 3 bases at J; junction bases unmatched: 6. The CDR3 is made up of 16 amino acids. CDR3 loop: CASSPPMRGGHYEQYF. CDR3 DNA sequence: TGTGCCAGCTCACCACCGATGCGGGGGGGCCACTACGAGCAGTACTTC.

This clonotype was seen ten or more times. The chain recombines TRBV7-8 with TRBJ2-3; D is undetermined. This CDR3 spans 16 amino acids. V was cut by 0 bases and J by 6 bases, with 16 bases left in between. Germline V CDR1 and CDR2: SGHVS, FQNEAQ. In DNA form, the CDR3 reads TGTGCCAGCAGCTTAGCGCTCTACCCCGGTGGGGATACGCAGTATTTT. It yields the protein CASSLALYPGGDTQYF. The whole variable domain, filled in from reference TRBV7-8 and TRBJ2-3, reads GAGVSQSPRYKVAKRGQDVALRCDPISGHVSLFWYQQALGQGPEFLTYFQNEAQLDKSGLPSDRFFAERPEGSVSTLKIQRTQQEDSAVYLCASSLALYPGGDTQYFGPGTRLTVL.

This clonotype was detected a few times. The chain combines TRBV9 with TRBJ2-2; tentatively, D is TRBD2 (7 bases). V shed 0 bases and J shed 1 base, with 13 bases lying between them. Germline CDR1 and CDR2: SGDLS and YYNGEE. The CDR3 runs to 17 residues. This CDR3 is CASSVGRGGLNTGELFF. The CDR3 bases are TGTGCCAGCAGCGTAGGAAGGGGGGGGCTGAACACCGGGGAGCTGTTTTTT.

This clonotype was detected only a few times. The chain uses TRBV11-2 and TRBJ2-5, with 11 nucleotides matching TRBD2. The V gene end was trimmed by 6 bases and the J gene end by 3 bases; junction bases not matched to a gene: 12. Germline values: CDR1 SGHAT, CDR2 FQNNGV. The CDR3 runs 17 residues. Here the CDR3 reads CASRSLITSGSKETQYF. The DNA of the CDR3 is TGTGCCAGCAGGTCCCTTATTACTAGCGGGAGTAAAGAGACCCAGTACTTC.

This clonotype showed up many times. This sequence joins TRBV27 and TRBJ1-1; D call uncertain. The V and J ends lost 1 base and 3 bases respectively, with 6 bases between them. Looked up from germline, CDR1 is MNHEY and CDR2 is SMNVEV (reference sequence). The CDR3 loop spans 13 amino acids. CDR3 nucleotide sequence: TGTGCCAGCAGTTTATTCGGGTACACTGAAGCTTTCTTT. It is translated as CASSLFGYTEAFF.

This clonotype was seen ten or more times. This chain links TRBV24-1 with TRBJ2-2, with D maybe TRBD2 (5 bases). This CDR3 region has 13 residues. Per germline, CDR1 KGHDR and CDR2 SFDVKD. V lost 3 bases to trimming and J lost 6 bases, with 7 bases between them. The CDR3 DNA is TGTGCCACCAGTGATCCGAGGGCCGGGGAGCTGTTTTTT. Protein sequence: CATSDPRAGELFF.

This clonotype appeared many times. This chain joins TRBV5-1 and TRBJ2-7; D is perhaps TRBD1 (5 bases). Trimming cost V 0 bases and J 4 bases, with 11 bases left between them. This CDR3 region has 14 residues. Per germline, CDR1 SGHRS and CDR2 YFSETQ. CDR3 in amino acids: CASSLEGRAYEQYF. CDR3 nucleotide sequence: TGCGCCAGCAGCTTGGAGGGCAGGGCGTACGAGCAGTACTTC. Variable domain in full (rest from reference TRBV5-1 and TRBJ2-7): KAGVTQTPRYLIKTRGQQVTLSCSPISGHRSVSWYQQTPGQGLQFLFEYFSETQRNKGNFPGRFSGRQFSNSRSEMNVSTLELGDSALYLCASSLEGRAYEQYFGPGTRLTVT.

This clonotype was picked up many times. The rearrangement uses TRBV7-8 and TRBJ1-5, with a possible D match to TRBD1 (5 bases). CDR1 and CDR2 from the germline V gene are SGHVS and FQNEAQ. The CDR3 loop spans 14 amino acids. The V end lost 1 base, the J end lost 6 bases, and 10 bases lay between the germline ends. CDR3 protein: CASSLGGGFQPQHF. CDR3 DNA: TGTGCCAGCAGCTTAGGGGGGGGGTTTCAGCCCCAGCATTTT.

Ten or more counts support this clonotype. This chain uses TRBV20-1 with TRBJ1-5; D not certain. V lost 3 bases and J 6 bases, leaving 15 bases between the germline ends. This CDR3 has 14 residues. CDR1 and CDR2 (germline): DFQATT, SNEGSKA (reference sequence). The CDR3 reads CSASPKGAGQPQHF. In DNA form, the CDR3 reads TGCAGTGCTAGCCCTAAGGGCGCGGGTCAGCCCCAGCATTTT.

V is TRBV28 and J is TRBJ2-5, with unresolved D. Trimming left V 6 bases short and J 2 bases short, with 10 bases between. Germline CDR1 reads MDHEN; CDR2 reads SYDVKM. CDR3 length: 13 amino acids. CDR3 residues: CASRWTRQETQYF. CDR3 bases: TGTGCCAGCAGATGGACGAGACAAGAGACCCAGTACTTC. Full variable domain (missing parts from reference TRBV28 and TRBJ2-5): DVKVTQSSRYLVKRTGEKVFLECVQDMDHENMFWYRQDPGLGLRLIYFSYDVKMKEKGDIPEGYSVSREKKERFSLILESASTNQTSMYLCASRWTRQETQYFGPGTRLLVL.

This clonotype was seen ten or more times. CDR3 DNA sequence: TGTGCCAGCAGCTTAGCCCTGCCAGTACGAGAGACCCAGTACTTC. Its translation is CASSLALPVRETQYF. This chain connects TRBV7-2 to TRBJ2-5; D is uncertain. Germline V CDR1 and CDR2: SGHTA, FQGNSA. The CDR3 sequence is 15 residues long. V was pared by 0 bases and J by 4 bases, with 12 bases between.

This clonotype was seen repeatedly, ten times or more. The chain has TRBV5-1 and TRBJ1-1; TRBD1 aligns across 9 bases. CDR1 is SGHRS and CDR2 is YFSETQ in the germline V gene. The ends lost 5 bases at V and 6 bases at J; junction bases unmatched: 8. The CDR3 is 14 residues long. CDR3 nucleotides: TGCGCCAGCAGTTTAGGGACAGGGATGCCTGAAGCTTTCTTT. As protein: CASSLGTGMPEAFF.

There are many counts of this clonotype. CDR3: CSARLAGALYEQYF. The DNA of the CDR3 is TGCAGTGCTAGACTAGCGGGGGCCCTCTACGAGCAGTACTTC. The chain is built from TRBV20-1 and TRBJ2-7, with 10 bases matching TRBD2. The V and J ends lost 2 bases and 3 bases, in that order; junction bases with no gene match: 4. The CDR3 totals 14 residues. Germline V gives CDR1 DFQATT, CDR2 SNEGSKA (reference sequence).